This passage covers 20 T cell receptor beta chains from one sample sequenced in a study of T cells in Graves' hyperthyroidism and ophthalmopathy. RNA transcripts were the template for amplifying TCR beta CDR3 regions. The TCR CDR3 first-round RT-PCR relied on the HTBI primer set. MiXCR, applied by TCRdb to the multiplex PCR reads, yields one record per CDR3 protein. The data show 300,000 to 450,000 distinct CDR3 sequences, approximately 25% seen once. The material sequenced was blood. These receptors originate from a man in his forties or fifties with Graves' hyperthyroidism.

This clonotype has more than one count but fewer than ten. The genes are TRBV6-2 or TRBV6-3 and TRBJ2-5; weak D call: TRBD1 (6 bases). V was trimmed by 6 bases and J by 3 bases, leaving 11 bases between them. The germline V gene has CDR1 MNHEY and CDR2 SVGEGT. This CDR3 comprises 13 residues. The CDR3 loop reads CASSQQGEETQYF. In nucleotides, the CDR3 is TGTGCCAGCAGCCAACAGGGAGAAGAGACCCAGTACTTC.

The chain has TRBV6-2 or TRBV6-3 and TRBJ2-1, with 7 bases lining up with TRBD1. V shed 7 bases and J 9 bases; nucleotides not matched to a gene: 6. Germline V lookup: CDR1 MNHEY, CDR2 SVGEGT. This CDR3 contains 12 residues. As DNA, the CDR3 is TGTGCCAGCATCCGTCCAGGGGGTGAGCAGTTCTTC. Its translation: CASIRPGGEQFF.

This clonotype was counted ten times or more. The chain recombines TRBV2 with TRBJ2-3; D not certain. This CDR3 has 12 residues. The germline V gene has CDR1 SNHLY and CDR2 FYNNEI. The V end was cut by 6 bases, the J end by 4 bases, with 8 bases between. CDR3 coding DNA: TGTGCCAGCAGCCTTACCCCAGATACGCAGTATTTT. Amino acid sequence: CASSLTPDTQYF.

A few counts support this clonotype. This sequence joins TRBV6-1 and TRBJ1-5; D remains unclear. Trimming stripped 6 bases from V and 1 base from J, with 13 bases between. The germline V gene has CDR1 MNHNS and CDR2 SASEGT. The CDR3 is made up of 15 amino acids. The CDR3: CASSDWGWSNQPQHF. DNA of the CDR3: TGTGCCAGCAGCGACTGGGGTTGGAGCAATCAGCCCCAGCATTTT.

The genes are TRBV5-6 and TRBJ1-2; a weak D match, TRBD1 (6 bases). V was pared by 4 bases and J by 7 bases, with 23 bases between. Germline V gene data show CDR1 as SGHDT and CDR2 as YYEEEE. The CDR3 covers 16 residues. CDR3 loop: CASSLGRGPGRFGYTF. CDR3 sequence (DNA): TGTGCCAGCAGCCTCGGTCGGGGGCCTGGGCGTTTTGGCTACACCTTC.

This clonotype was observed many times. The J gene is TRBJ2-1, the V gene TRBV27; 10 bases match TRBD2. The V segment lost 5 bases and the J segment 10 bases; nucleotides outside the gene matches: 11. The V gene's germline CDR1 is MNHEY and CDR2 SMNVEV (reference sequence). The CDR3 loop spans 15 amino acids. The CDR3 DNA reads TGTGCCAGCAGTCCCCTGGGGACTAGCGAAAGAGAGCAGTTCTTC. Its translation is CASSPLGTSEREQFF.

This clonotype was counted at least ten times. The CDR3 coding sequence is TGTGCCAGCAGCTCCGGGACAGGGGTAGGGGGCTACACCTTC. The encoded protein is CASSSGTGVGGYTF. The rearrangement joins TRBV6-1 to TRBJ1-2, with 10 bases fitting TRBD1. Germline V gene sequence: CDR1 MNHNS, CDR2 SASEGT. This CDR3 spans 14 amino acids. The V gene end was trimmed by 6 bases and the J gene end by 8 bases; junction bases not matched to a gene: 9.

J is TRBJ2-1 and V is TRBV11-1; D gene ambiguous. Germline lookup yields CDR1 SGHAT and CDR2 FQDESV (reference sequence). This CDR3 spans 12 amino acids. Trimming pared 5 bases from V and 10 bases from J, leaving 12 bases between. The CDR3 DNA reads TGTGCCAGCAGCGGCCAGACCAGAGAGCAGTTCTTC. The encoded protein is CASSGQTREQFF.

This clonotype was counted many times. The chain carries TRBV11-2 and TRBJ2-1; TRBD1 aligns across 7 bases. V gave up 6 bases and J gave up 5 bases; unmatched junction bases: 10. The CDR3 has 15 amino acids. In germline, CDR1 is SGHAT, CDR2 FQNNGV. The CDR3 here is CASRQIQGKDNEQFF. DNA of the CDR3: TGTGCCAGCAGACAAATACAGGGGAAAGACAATGAGCAGTTCTTC. Supplemented by reference TRBV11-2 and TRBJ2-1, the full variable domain reads EAGVAQSPRYKIIEKRQSVAFWCNPISGHATLYWYQQILGQGPKLLIQFQNNGVVDDSQLPKDRFSAERLKGVDSTLKIQPAKLEDSAVYLCASRQIQGKDNEQFFGPGTRLTVL.

This clonotype was detected a few times. The rearrangement uses TRBV2 and TRBJ1-2; TRBD1 matches at 7 bases. The V segment lost 5 bases and the J segment 5 bases; nucleotides outside the gene matches: 8. The CDR3 covers 14 residues. The germline gives CDR1 SNHLY, CDR2 FYNNEI. This CDR3 reads CASSPGQRIYGYTF. In DNA, the CDR3 is TGTGCCAGCAGTCCGGGACAGAGAATTTATGGCTACACCTTC.

The rearrangement links TRBV3-1 to TRBJ2-4, with a tentative D call TRBD1 (6 bases). V lost 1 base and J 2 bases, leaving 12 bases between the germline ends. The CDR3 length is 16 residues. From germline, CDR1 is LGHDT and CDR2 YNNKEL (reference sequence). The CDR3 nucleotides are TGTGCCAGCAGCCAAGTTGGGGGCGCGTCCAAAAACATTCAGTACTTC. As protein: CASSQVGGASKNIQYF.

This clonotype was counted at least ten times. This chain connects TRBV9 to TRBJ2-3; the D is unclear. CDR1 and CDR2 (germline): SGDLS, YYNGEE. This CDR3 spans 13 amino acids. V dropped 5 bases and J dropped 2 bases, with 9 bases sitting between them. The DNA of the CDR3 is TGTGCCAGCAGGGACGGATTCACAGATACGCAGTATTTT. The encoded protein is CASRDGFTDTQYF.

There are many counts of this clonotype. This chain connects TRBV18 to TRBJ1-6; 7 nucleotides line up with TRBD1. This CDR3 is 13 amino acids long. The germline gives CDR1 KGHSH, CDR2 LQKENI. V shed 8 bases and J 8 bases; nucleotides not matched to a gene: 6. The CDR3 DNA reads as TGTGCCAGCCGCCGGGACAGCGATTCACCCCTCCACTTT. Encoded protein: CASRRDSDSPLHF.

In this sample, this clonotype turned up a few times. The chain has TRBV19 and TRBJ2-2, with TRBD2 identical over 16 bases. Trimming at V came to 3 bases and at J to 4 bases, leaving 5 bases not matched to a gene. The CDR3 contains 18 residues. Germline CDR1 reads LNHDA; CDR2 reads SQIVND (reference sequence). The chain's CDR3 is CASSMGLAGGQGTGELFF. The CDR3 nucleotides read TGTGCCAGTAGTATGGGACTAGCGGGAGGGCAGGGCACCGGGGAGCTGTTTTTT.

The chain combines TRBV27 with TRBJ2-5; 7 bases are a match to TRBD2. Germline values: CDR1 MNHEY, CDR2 SMNVEV (reference sequence). V lost 6 bases and J lost 5; bases outside the gene matches: 9. This CDR3 spans 14 amino acids. For the CDR3, the DNA is TGTGCCAGCAGCTCCCAGGGACTAAGCGAGACCCAGTACTTC. Its protein product is CASSSQGLSETQYF.

The chain links TRBV6-1 to TRBJ1-1, with 11 bases that match TRBD1. With 2 bases clipped from V and 2 bases from J, the junction kept 4 bases outside the gene matches. CDR1 and CDR2 from the germline V gene are MNHNS and SASEGT. The CDR3 is made up of 16 amino acids. The CDR3 protein is CASSEWGQGGNTEAFF. DNA of the CDR3: TGTGCCAGCAGTGAATGGGGACAGGGGGGAAACACTGAAGCTTTCTTT.

This clonotype was seen more than once but under ten times. The chain carries TRBV11-1 and TRBJ2-7, with D possibly called TRBD1 or TRBD2 (5 bases each). CDR1 and CDR2 (germline): SGHAT, FQDESV (reference sequence). Trimming cost V 5 bases and J 3 bases, with 17 bases left between them. This CDR3 is built from 15 residues. CDR3 nucleotide sequence: TGTGCCAGCAGCCCCCAAGGGACCCCCAGCTACGAGCAGTACTTC. Amino acids: CASSPQGTPSYEQYF.

CDR3 sequence reads: CAISESEGPYNEQFF. DNA for the CDR3: TGTGCCATCAGTGAGTCGGAGGGCCCCTACAATGAGCAGTTCTTC. This rearrangement joins TRBV10-3 to TRBJ2-1; possibly TRBD2 for D (6 bases). The V end was cut by 0 bases, the J end by 2 bases, with 8 bases between. This CDR3 is 15 amino acids long. Germline V gene sequence: CDR1 ENHRY, CDR2 SYGVKD.

This clonotype was counted only a few times. One end of the junction is discordant with germline, which a read error may explain. The chain uses TRBV10-3 and TRBJ1-2; 9 positions agree with TRBD1. CDR1 ENHRY and CDR2 SYGVKD come from the germline V gene. This CDR3 comprises 14 residues. CDR3 residues: CAIRGTGIDYGYAF. CDR3 coding DNA: TGTGCCATCAGGGGGACAGGGATTGACTATGGCTACGCCTTC.

This clonotype was recorded at least ten times. The genes are TRBV2 and TRBJ2-5; no clear D gene. CDR1 is SNHLY and CDR2 is FYNNEI in the germline V gene. The length of the CDR3 is 12 residues. The V gene lost 7 bases and the J gene lost 2 bases, with 8 bases spanning the gap. CDR3 coding DNA: TGTGCCAGCACAAACAGACAAGAGACCCAGTACTTC. As protein: CASTNRQETQYF. Complete variable domain (other parts from reference TRBV2 and TRBJ2-5): EPEVTQTPSHQVTQMGQEVILRCVPISNHLYFYWYRQILGQKVEFLVSFYNNEISEKSEIFDDQFSVERPDGSNFTLKIRSTKLEDSAMYFCASTNRQETQYFGPGTRLLVL.